Here is one T cell receptor beta chain with its context. Antigen specificity is unknown. The data stem from a study of identifying expanded T cells in peripheral blood. General study points: Roughly two-week clone count variance significantly increased as total template count grew. Technical replicates showed roughly 1.2 changed clones; two weeks about 16.4; four weeks 19.

No infections or other immune events were documented during collection. Assay used: immunoSEQ multiplex PCR; TCRdb lists only in-frame clones, some missing. The sample records tens of thousands of clones, approximately 82% being singletons. The sequencing sample was made of blood. This clonotype originated in a person aged 18 to 70 in good health.

CDR3 bases: TGTGCCAGCAGTCTACAGGGTAATCAGCCCCAGCATTTT. Amino acids: CASSLQGNQPQHF. The V call is TRBV2, the J call TRBJ1-5; tentative D call: TRBD1 (6 bases). Germline V gene sequence: CDR1 SNHLY, CDR2 FYNNEI. The V end was cut by 5 bases, the J end by 4 bases, with 9 bases between. The CDR3 is 13 residues long.